These T cell receptor beta chains were read from a single sample in a study of shared clonotypes between healthy human individuals. Profiled with immunoSEQ multiplex PCR; TCRdb holds only in-frame clones, not every one. Of over 850,000 clones in the sample, 75% to 85% were seen once. Sequencing was performed on memory CD4+ T cells from PBMCs. Receptors were obtained from a man between 18 and 29 years old in good health. Some clones in this sample may be carry-over from other donors' samples. Each CDR3 is given with its conserved first and last residue. The D gene is left open where the match is weak. Expanded clones are given a class, and other clones once, few, many or no size at all.

V	J	size	length	D	CDR3	DNA
TRBV19	TRBJ2-7	NA	15	TRBD2	CASSLSAGVLDEQYF	TGTGCCAGTAGTCTCTCAGCGGGAGTGCTTGACGAGCAGTACTTC
TRBV28	TRBJ2-1	NA	16	NA	CASSWVRTGRYNEQFF	TGTGCCAGCAGTTGGGTCCGGACGGGGCGATACAATGAGCAGTTCTTC
TRBV19	TRBJ2-2	NA	13	TRBD1	CASGQGVTGELFF	TGTGCCAGCGGACAGGGAGTAACCGGGGAGCTGTTTTTT
TRBV4-3	TRBJ2-2	NA	18	TRBD2	CASSLQFVAGGDTGELFF	TGCGCCAGCAGCCTCCAGTTCGTAGCGGGAGGGGACACCGGGGAGCTGTTTTTT
TRBV7-9	TRBJ1-1	NA	18	TRBD1	CASSSLGGTGGRGTEAFF	TGTGCCAGCAGCTCCCTGGGAGGGACAGGGGGCAGGGGGACTGAAGCTTTCTTT
TRBV6-1	TRBJ1-2	NA	12	NA	CASSGRGYGYTF	TGTGCCAGCAGTGGGCGGGGCTATGGCTACACCTTC
TRBV28	TRBJ2-7	NA	18	TRBD2	CASSESLSGRVSSYEQYF	TGTGCCAGCAGTGAGTCTCTTAGCGGGAGGGTCTCCTCCTACGAGCAGTACTTC
TRBV6-5	TRBJ2-7	NA	14	NA	CASRGLGSSYEQYF	TGTGCCAGCAGAGGCTTGGGTAGCTCCTACGAGCAGTACTTC
TRBV28	TRBJ2-3	NA	18	TRBD2	CASSVLKTSGSSTDTQYF	TGTGCCAGCAGTGTATTGAAAACTAGCGGATCTAGCACAGATACGCAGTATTTT
TRBV5-1	TRBJ2-7	NA	15	NA	CASSLEGTAFGEQYF	TGCGCCAGCAGCTTGGAAGGGACCGCTTTCGGCGAGCAGTACTTC
TRBV18	TRBJ2-7	NA	15	NA	CASSPPEGLLNEQYF	TGTGCCAGCTCACCACCTGAAGGGCTTCTAAACGAGCAGTACTTC
TRBV14	TRBJ2-1	NA	18	NA	CASSQDLWDTSLYNEQFF	TGTGCCAGCAGCCAAGATCTATGGGACACCTCTCTCTACAATGAGCAGTTCTTC
TRBV5-1	TRBJ2-2	NA	15	TRBD2	CASSLTSAGPGELFF	TGCGCCAGCAGCCTCACTAGCGCCGGGCCCGGGGAGCTGTTTTTT
TRBV6-1	TRBJ2-7	NA	15	TRBD2	CASRELREVSYEQYF	TGTGCCAGCAGAGAACTACGGGAGGTCTCCTACGAGCAGTACTTC
TRBV5-6	TRBJ2-4	NA	13	NA	CASSLWVSNIQYF	TGTGCCAGCAGCTTGTGGGTCTCAAACATTCAGTACTTC
TRBV9	TRBJ1-4	NA	18	TRBD1	CASSPGTGGVGGNEKLFF	TGTGCCAGCAGCCCCGGGACAGGGGGCGTGGGCGGGAATGAAAAACTGTTTTTT
TRBV29-1	TRBJ2-3	few	14	TRBD2	CSVVGGRKTDTQYF	TGCAGCGTTGTGGGCGGGAGAAAGACAGATACGCAGTATTTT
TRBV7-3	TRBJ2-1	NA	15	TRBD2	CASSPGTSGYNEQFF	TGTGCCAGCAGCCCCGGGACTAGCGGATACAATGAGCAGTTCTTC
TRBV5-1	TRBJ2-7	NA	14	NA	CASSRGDGGYEQYF	TGCGCCAGCAGCAGGGGGGACGGAGGATACGAGCAGTACTTC
TRBV28	TRBJ2-2	NA	15	NA	CASSSPALNTGELFF	TGTGCCAGCAGTAGTCCGGCACTTAACACCGGGGAGCTGTTTTTT
TRBV6-5	TRBJ1-2	NA	13	TRBD1	CASSRQGNYGYTF	TGTGCCAGCAGCCGACAGGGGAACTATGGCTACACCTTC
TRBV7-8	TRBJ1-6	NA	14	NA	CASIAGTDYSPLHF	TGTGCCAGCATCGCCGGGACGGACTATTCACCCCTCCACTTT
TRBV6-1	TRBJ1-4	NA	13	TRBD1	CASSETTGLKLFF	TGTGCCAGCAGTGAGACGACAGGGCTAAAACTGTTTTTT
TRBV5-4	TRBJ1-4	NA	14	NA	CASSLLGAEEKLFF	TGTGCCAGCAGCTTGCTGGGGGCAGAAGAAAAACTGTTTTTT
TRBV18	TRBJ1-2	NA	18	NA	CASSPPAGVQENNYGYTF	TGTGCCAGCTCACCACCAGCGGGGGTCCAGGAAAATAACTATGGCTACACCTTC
TRBV5-1	TRBJ2-7	NA	12	NA	CASSIQTNEQYF	TGCGCCAGCAGCATCCAGACTAACGAGCAGTACTTC
TRBV7-3	TRBJ2-1	NA	18	TRBD2	CASSLNAGLAGSYNEQFF	TGTGCCAGCAGCTTAAATGCGGGACTAGCGGGGTCCTACAATGAGCAGTTCTTC
TRBV5-4	TRBJ2-3	NA	12	NA	CASSWGTDTQYF	TGTGCCAGCAGCTGGGGAACAGATACGCAGTATTTT
TRBV6-6	TRBJ2-7	NA	14	NA	CASSRSPSSYEQYF	TGTGCCAGCAGTCGAAGCCCCAGCTCCTACGAGCAGTACTTC
TRBV5-1	TRBJ2-2	NA	15	NA	CASSLSSANTGELFF	TGCGCCAGCAGCTTAAGCAGCGCGAACACCGGGGAGCTGTTTTTT
TRBV11-3	TRBJ2-3	NA	14	NA	CASSLEGGTDTQYF	TGTGCCAGCAGCTTAGAGGGGGGCACAGATACGCAGTATTTT
TRBV19	TRBJ2-3	once	11	NA	CASSLGDTQYF	TGTGCCAGTAGTCTGGGAGATACGCAGTATTTT
TRBV18	TRBJ2-1	NA	15	TRBD2	CASSQTSGSYNEQFF	TGTGCCAGCTCCCAGACTAGCGGGAGCTACAATGAGCAGTTCTTC
TRBV6-1	TRBJ1-6	NA	15	NA	CASRETGTRNSPLHF	TGTGCCAGCAGGGAAACCGGGACACGTAATTCACCCCTCCACTTT
TRBV15	TRBJ1-5	few	17	NA	CATSRTSTAYSNQPQHF	TGTGCCACCAGCAGAACTTCGACAGCTTATAGCAATCAGCCCCAGCATTTT
TRBV5-1	TRBJ2-7	NA	15	NA	CASSLIPGPEHEQYF	TGCGCCAGCAGCCTGATTCCGGGACCCGAGCACGAGCAGTACTTC
TRBV18	TRBJ2-2	many	15	TRBD1	CASSTGQGNTGELFF	TGTGCCAGCTCCACGGGACAGGGGAACACCGGGGAGCTGTTTTTT
TRBV10-1	TRBJ1-1	once	13	TRBD1	CASSPDRWGEAFF	TGCGCCAGCAGTCCGGACAGGTGGGGTGAAGCTTTCTTT
TRBV5-1	TRBJ2-5	NA	14	NA	CASGTVPPQETQYF	TGCGCAAGCGGGACAGTGCCCCCCCAAGAGACCCAGTACTTC
TRBV15	TRBJ1-3	once	15	NA	CATSPRAGGGNTIYF	TGTGCCACCAGCCCCCGAGCGGGGGGTGGGAACACCATATATTTT
TRBV6-1	TRBJ2-7	NA	11	NA	CARWKNYEQYF	TGTGCCAGGTGGAAAAACTACGAGCAGTACTTC
TRBV5-1	TRBJ2-2	NA	18	TRBD2	CASSLAAGGNANTGELFF	TGCGCCAGCAGCTTGGCAGCGGGAGGGAACGCGAACACCGGGGAGCTGTTTTTT
TRBV28	TRBJ2-7	NA	16	TRBD1	CASTGTGPPNSYEQYF	TGTGCCAGCACTGGGACAGGCCCACCCAACTCCTACGAGCAGTACTTC
TRBV7-2	TRBJ2-5	NA	14	NA	CASSPYGPQETQYF	TGTGCCAGCAGCCCCTACGGTCCTCAAGAGACCCAGTACTTC
TRBV19	TRBJ1-1	NA	17	TRBD1	CASSILRGGGRNTEAFF	TGTGCCAGTAGTATATTAAGAGGGGGCGGAAGGAACACTGAAGCTTTCTTT
TRBV2	TRBJ2-1	NA	19	NA	CASSEARLVSPGSYNEQFF	TGTGCCAGCAGTGAAGCGCGTCTAGTCTCGCCAGGCTCCTACAATGAGCAGTTCTTC
TRBV9	TRBJ2-7	NA	16	TRBD2	CASSVGGTSGFYEQYF	TGTGCCAGCAGCGTAGGTGGGACTAGCGGGTTCTACGAGCAGTACTTC
TRBV27	TRBJ2-1	NA	14	NA	CASRITRTYNEQFF	TGTGCCAGCAGAATCACCCGGACCTACAATGAGCAGTTCTTC
TRBV18	TRBJ2-2	NA	13	NA	CASRTRGTGELFF	TGTGCCAGTCGCACACGGGGGACCGGGGAGCTGTTTTTT
TRBV10-2	TRBJ2-1	NA	15	TRBD2	CASHGLAGVYNEQFF	TGCGCCAGCCACGGACTAGCGGGGGTCTACAATGAGCAGTTCTTC
TRBV5-4	TRBJ2-7	few	14	TRBD1	CASSLVTGGGEQYF	TGTGCCAGCAGCTTGGTTACAGGGGGCGGCGAGCAGTACTTC
TRBV7-9	TRBJ2-1	NA	14	NA	CASSSGLSWNEQFF	TGTGCCAGCAGCTCGGGACTTAGCTGGAATGAGCAGTTCTTC
TRBV28	TRBJ2-7	NA	15	NA	CASSIDRSHLYEQYF	TGTGCCAGCAGTATCGACAGGTCCCACCTCTACGAGCAGTACTTC
TRBV9	TRBJ2-7	NA	14	NA	CASSPRVYGYEQYF	TGTGCCAGCAGCCCGCGGGTATACGGCTACGAGCAGTACTTC
TRBV5-1	TRBJ1-2	NA	13	NA	CASSHSIRGGYTF	TGCGCCAGCAGCCACTCTATACGGGGTGGCTACACCTTC
TRBV5-1	TRBJ2-1	NA	15	TRBD2	CASSLASGSYNEQFF	TGCGCCAGCAGCTTGGCCAGCGGGAGCTACAATGAGCAGTTCTTC
TRBV28	TRBJ2-7	few	15	NA	CASTIDRVPSYEQYF	TGTGCCAGCACCATTGACAGAGTCCCCTCCTACGAGCAGTACTTC
TRBV5-1	TRBJ2-3	NA	15	NA	CASSRRDARADTQYF	TGCGCCAGCAGTCGGCGGGATGCAAGGGCGGATACGCAGTATTTT